This is a list of T cell receptor beta chains from one sample in a study of blood T cell repertoires in COVID-19. This table comes from immunoSEQ multiplex PCR, and its TCRdb copy is limited to in-frame clones, with some not included. The sample gives roughly 280,000 clones, approximately 87% of which show up once; under 5.5% is in the top ten. What was sequenced was peripheral blood. These receptors were taken from a man aged 60-69 years who had recovered from COVID-19. Both conserved end residues are part of each CDR3. The D gene is left open where the match is weak. Size tells how often a clone was seen (once, few, many) or the class of an expanded clone, and some rows leave it out.

clone_size	v_call	j_call	d_call	cdr3_nt	cdr3_aa
.	TRBV12-3/TRBV12-4	TRBJ1-6	TRBD1	TGTGCCAGCAGCCGGGACAGGGATTCACCCCTCCACTTT	CASSRDRDSPLHF
.	TRBV11-3	TRBJ2-1	TRBD1	TGTGCCAGCAGCGCCGGACAGGAGCTCCATCCGGATGAGCAGTTCTTC	CASSAGQELHPDEQFF
.	TRBV18	TRBJ1-2	TRBD1	TGTGCCAGCTCACCGGGACAGGGGCTGAGGGACTATGGCTACACCTTC	CASSPGQGLRDYGYTF
.	TRBV24-1	TRBJ1-2	TRBD1	TGTGCCACCAGTGACGACAGGGTTCGTCAGGGCTACACCTTC	CATSDDRVRQGYTF
.	TRBV24-1	TRBJ1-2	TRBD1	TGTGCCACCAGTGACCCGGGACAGGTCTATGGCTACACCTTC	CATSDPGQVYGYTF
once	TRBV19	TRBJ2-7	TRBD1	TGTGCCAGTAGTATGCCGGGACAGTCCTTCTACGAGCAGTACTTC	CASSMPGQSFYEQYF
.	TRBV7-9	TRBJ1-2	TRBD1	TGTGCCAGCAGTGAGGACAGGAACTATGGCTACACCTTC	CASSEDRNYGYTF
.	TRBV5-6	TRBJ2-4	.	TGTGCCAGCAGCGCCCCCCCGCGGCTAAACATTCAGTACTTC	CASSAPPRLNIQYF
.	TRBV5-6	TRBJ2-3	.	TGTGCCAGCAGCGCCAGGGTAAATACGCAGTATTTT	CASSARVNTQYF
.	TRBV29-1	TRBJ2-2	.	TGCAGCGTGGACGACAGTACCGGGGAGCTGTTTTTT	CSVDDSTGELFF
.	TRBV6-6	TRBJ2-1	.	TGTGCCAGCAGTCCTCAGGGGCGTACCCTCTCCTACAATGAGCAGTTCTTC	CASSPQGRTLSYNEQFF
.	TRBV12-3/TRBV12-4	TRBJ2-5	TRBD2	TGTGCCAGCAGACTAGCGGGGCAAGAGACCCAGTACTTC	CASRLAGQETQYF
.	TRBV5-4	TRBJ2-2	.	TGTGCCAGCAGCTTCGACAGTGGGGAGCTGTTTTTT	CASSFDSGELFF
.	TRBV7-9	TRBJ2-5	.	TGTGCCAGCGCCGTTGGTGGCAGCCAAGAGACCCAGTACTTC	CASAVGGSQETQYF
.	TRBV3-1/TRBV3-2	TRBJ1-2	.	TGTGCCAGCAGCCAAGAGGGGGGGATCTATGGCTACACCTTC	CASSQEGGIYGYTF
.	TRBV28	TRBJ1-6	TRBD1	TGTGCCAGCAGGCGGACAGGGGCCTCCTATAATTCACCCCTCCACTTT	CASRRTGASYNSPLHF
.	TRBV3-1/TRBV3-2	TRBJ2-7	TRBD2	TGTGCCAGCAGCCACTTGGGGGGGAATGGCGAGCAGTACTTC	CASSHLGGNGEQYF
.	TRBV5-1	TRBJ2-1	TRBD1	TGCGCCAGCAGCTTGCCGAGACAGGGGTCGAATGAGCAGTTCTTC	CASSLPRQGSNEQFF
.	TRBV24-1	TRBJ2-1	TRBD2	TGTGCCACCAGTGCCGGGGGTAGCGGGTATAGCTCCTACAATGAGCAGTTCTTC	CATSAGGSGYSSYNEQFF
.	TRBV5-4	TRBJ1-2	.	TGTGCCAGCAGCTTAACAGGGCGGGGAGGGTATGGCTACACCTTC	CASSLTGRGGYGYTF
.	TRBV7-8	TRBJ2-6	.	TGTGCCAGCAGCTTCCTTGAGGGTTCCCCGAACTCTGGGGCCAACGTCCTGACTTTC	CASSFLEGSPNSGANVLTF
.	TRBV24-1	TRBJ2-5	.	TGTGCCACCAGTGCAGGGGTTTCGGGGACCCAGTACTTC	CATSAGVSGTQYF
.	TRBV5-1	TRBJ2-5	TRBD1	TGCGCCAGCAGCTTGAACCCAGGGGGCCAAGAGACCCAGTACTTC	CASSLNPGGQETQYF
.	TRBV6-5	TRBJ1-5	.	TGTGCCAGCAGTCTGGACAGTTATAGCAATCAGCCCCAGCATTTT	CASSLDSYSNQPQHF
.	TRBV30	TRBJ1-2	.	TGTGCCTGGAGTCTGACACTCTATGGCTACACCTTC	CAWSLTLYGYTF
.	TRBV5-1	TRBJ2-5	.	TGCGCCAGCAGCTTGGGCCCGGGTGAGACCCAGTACTTC	CASSLGPGETQYF
.	TRBV7-8	TRBJ1-2	TRBD1	TGTGCCAGCAGCCAGGACAGGCTCTATGGCTACACCTTC	CASSQDRLYGYTF
.	TRBV28	TRBJ1-1	.	TGTGCCAGTACCGAAATGGCGGGGATGCTGAACACTGAAGCTTTCTTT	CASTEMAGMLNTEAFF
.	TRBV15	TRBJ1-3	.	TGTGCCACCAGCAGGGACCCCGGGACTTCTGGAAACACCATATATTTT	CATSRDPGTSGNTIYF
once	TRBV3-1/TRBV3-2	TRBJ2-3	TRBD2	TGTGCCAGCAGCCAGTTAGGTGCGGGGGGAAGGCGAGATACGCAGTATTTT	CASSQLGAGGRRDTQYF
.	TRBV5-1	TRBJ2-5	.	TGCGCCAGCAGCACCCAGGGCAGGTTTGAGACCCAGTACTTC	CASSTQGRFETQYF
.	TRBV6-4	TRBJ2-1	.	TGTGCCAGCAGTGCCCTATCGACAGGTGAGCAGTTCTTC	CASSALSTGEQFF
.	TRBV27	TRBJ1-2	.	TGTGCCAGCAGTTTATCCAGGGCCAACTATGGCTACACCTTC	CASSLSRANYGYTF
once	TRBV28	TRBJ1-3	TRBD1	TGTGCCACCGATGGGACAGGAGGAAACACCATATATTTT	CATDGTGGNTIYF
.	TRBV14	TRBJ2-1	.	TGTGCCAGCAGCCAAGGATCCCGGAATGAGCAGTTCTTC	CASSQGSRNEQFF